These 32 T cell receptor beta chains were all obtained from the same sample, sequenced in a study of blood T cell repertoires in COVID-19. The protocol was immunoSEQ multiplex PCR, while the TCRdb copy is restricted to in-frame clones and leaves out a portion. The data hold around 250,000 clones, with about 83% observed a single time. The specimen sequenced was peripheral blood. The receptors derive from a woman in her forties who had recovered from COVID-19.

This chain connects TRBV7-9 to TRBJ2-2; maybe TRBD2 (5 bases). The V gene lost 3 bases and the J gene lost 4 bases, with 15 bases spanning the gap. This CDR3 has 16 residues. Germline loops: CDR1 SEHNR, CDR2 FQNEAQ (reference sequence). The CDR3 spells CASSLGDRVGTGELFF. The CDR3 bases are TGTGCCAGCAGCTTGGGAGATAGGGTTGGCACCGGGGAGCTGTTTTTT. Supplemented by reference TRBV7-9 and TRBJ2-2, the full variable domain reads DTGVSQNPRHKITKRGQNVTFRCDPISEHNRLYWYRQTLGQGPEFLTYFQNEAQLEKSRLLSDRFSAERPKGSFSTLEIQRTEQGDSAMYLCASSLGDRVGTGELFFGEGSRLTVL.

The chain links TRBV28 to TRBJ1-2; D might be TRBD1 (6 bases). The V end was cut by 4 bases, the J end by 0 bases, with 30 bases between. CDR1 and CDR2 (germline): MDHEN, SYDVKM. The CDR3 consists of 21 residues. The CDR3 DNA reads TGTGCCAGCAGTTCTTACCCGGGGGGGGCCTTACAGCATACACCTAACTATGGCTACACCTTC. This encodes CASSSYPGGALQHTPNYGYTF.

The V gene is TRBV30, the J gene TRBJ1-6; D gene ambiguous. The V end lost 0 bases, the J end lost 10 bases, and 10 bases lay between the germline ends. This CDR3 region has 13 residues. CDR1 and CDR2 from the germline V gene are GTSNPN and SVGIG (reference sequence). The CDR3 nucleotides read TGTGCCTGGAGTGTACTAGGTAAATCACCCCTCCACTTT. Residues: CAWSVLGKSPLHF.

The chain carries TRBV2 and TRBJ2-2; weak D call: TRBD1 (6 bases). The germline CDR1 and CDR2 sequences are SNHLY and FYNNEI. The CDR3 is 16 amino acids. V lost 2 bases to trimming and J lost 0 bases, with 10 bases between them. The CDR3 loop is CASSEQGTANTGELFF. The CDR3 nucleotides read TGTGCCAGCAGTGAACAGGGGACCGCGAACACCGGGGAGCTGTTTTTT.

This rearrangement joins TRBV7-9 to TRBJ2-5; D uncertain. V dropped 5 bases and J dropped 2 bases, with 3 bases sitting between them. The germline gives CDR1 SEHNR, CDR2 FQNEAQ (reference sequence). This CDR3 region has 11 residues. Written as DNA, the CDR3 is TGTGCCAGCAGCCCTCAAGAGACCCAGTACTTC. Translating gives CASSPQETQYF.

The rearrangement uses TRBV27 and TRBJ2-7; 11 positions agree with TRBD2. Germline CDR1 is MNHEY and CDR2 is SMNVEV (reference sequence). V shed 3 bases and J 4 bases; nucleotides not matched to a gene: 5. The CDR3 length is 15 residues. The CDR3 coding sequence is TGTGCCAGCAGTTTGTCGACTAGCGGGGTGTACGAGCAGTACTTC. Protein product: CASSLSTSGVYEQYF.

This clone has a single count. This rearrangement joins TRBV12-3 or TRBV12-4 to TRBJ2-2; 8 bases agree with TRBD2. This CDR3 has 13 amino acids. V lost 8 bases and J lost 3; bases outside the gene matches: 2. In DNA, the CDR3 is TGTGCCAGCCGGGGGGGCGACACCGGGGAGCTGTTTTTT. Protein product: CASRGGDTGELFF.

This chain links TRBV5-1 with TRBJ1-1; D remains ambiguous. CDR3 size: 14 residues. V was shortened by 0 bases and J by 2 bases, with 8 bases between the two germline ends. Germline CDR1 is SGHRS and CDR2 is YFSETQ. The CDR3 nucleotides are TGCGCCAGCAGCTTGGAAGCATTTAACACTGAAGCTTTCTTT. Its translation is CASSLEAFNTEAFF. The full variable domain, rest sourced from reference TRBV5-1 and TRBJ1-1, is KAGVTQTPRYLIKTRGQQVTLSCSPISGHRSVSWYQQTPGQGLQFLFEYFSETQRNKGNFPGRFSGRQFSNSRSEMNVSTLELGDSALYLCASSLEAFNTEAFFGQGTRLTVV.

This chain joins TRBV18 and TRBJ2-5; D is perhaps TRBD1 (6 bases). Germline CDR1 and CDR2: KGHSH and LQKENI. The ends were cut back, 3 bases at V and 5 bases at J, with 19 bases in the middle. The CDR3 totals 16 residues. CDR3 coding DNA: TGTGCCAGCTCACCCCGCCGGGACATCGGGTGGGAGACCCAGTACTTC. It encodes CASSPRRDIGWETQYF.

J is TRBJ1-5 and V is TRBV2; D is unclear. The V end was cut by 2 bases, the J end by 7 bases, with 15 bases between. Germline assignment: CDR1 SNHLY and CDR2 FYNNEI. The CDR3 contains 15 residues. In DNA, the CDR3 is TGTGCCAGCAGTGAATGGGCCGCCCAGGTGCAGCCCCAGCATTTT. Amino acid sequence: CASSEWAAQVQPQHF.

In regard to this clone: Its ends do not fully match the called genes, so a read error is possible. J is TRBJ1-2 and V is TRBV11-2; 9 bases align to TRBD1. The CDR3 covers 13 residues. Per germline, CDR1 SGHAT and CDR2 FQNNGV. The CDR3, as DNA: TGTGCCAGCAGCATCACGGACAGGGGCGCCTTACACTTC. Encoded protein: CASSITDRGALHF.

J is TRBJ1-4 and V is TRBV27; D gene unclear. CDR1 MNHEY and CDR2 SMNVEV come from the germline V gene (reference sequence). The CDR3 length is 15 residues. V lost 6 bases and J 7 bases, leaving 18 bases between the germline ends. CDR3 amino acids: CASRRGPAGSEKLFF. DNA for the CDR3: TGTGCCAGCAGACGTGGACCCGCGGGGTCTGAAAAACTGTTTTTT.

This clone has more than one count but fewer than ten. This sequence joins TRBV18 and TRBJ2-7, with D perhaps matching TRBD2 (5 bases). The CDR3 spans 15 residues. Germline V gives CDR1 KGHSH, CDR2 LQKENI. Trimming took 4 bases from V and 4 from J, leaving 17 bases between them. CDR3: CASSLWTGPRYEQYF. The CDR3 DNA reads TGTGCCAGCTCACTCTGGACTGGGCCTCGTTACGAGCAGTACTTC.

The chain is built from TRBV5-1 and TRBJ1-2; D is unclear. The V end was cut by 5 bases, the J end by 8 bases, with 19 bases between. The CDR3 consists of 14 residues. Germline V gene lookup returns CDR1 SGHRS and CDR2 YFSETQ. CDR3 bases: TGCGCCAGCAGTTTTATGACAACGTCAGACGGCTACACCTTC. Translation: CASSFMTTSDGYTF.

The chain joins TRBV5-5 to TRBJ1-5, with TRBD1 matching 7 bases. CDR1 is SGHKS and CDR2 is YYEKEE in the germline V gene (reference sequence). V gave up 4 bases and J gave up 6 bases; unmatched junction bases: 10. The CDR3 is 15 amino acids. In nucleotides, the CDR3 is TGTGCCAGCAGCATAAGCCCCGACAGGGCTCAGCCCCAGCATTTT. This gives the protein CASSISPDRAQPQHF.

Comments on this clone: Different DNA sequences within this sample yield the same CDR3. This chain links TRBV2 with TRBJ2-2, with D perhaps TRBD1 (5 bases). Per germline, CDR1 SNHLY and CDR2 FYNNEI. The CDR3 sequence is 14 residues long. Trimming removed 5 bases at V and 3 bases at J, with 10 bases between. CDR3 sequence reads: CASSLAGYTGELFF. DNA for the CDR3: TGTGCCAGCAGTCTGGCAGGGTACACCGGGGAGCTGTTTTTT.

V usage is TRBV11-2 and J usage is TRBJ2-5; 10 bases map to TRBD2. This CDR3 comprises 16 residues. Germline V lookup: CDR1 SGHAT, CDR2 FQNNGV. After removal of 1 base from V and 4 bases from J, the junction contained 6 bases not matched to a gene. CDR3 DNA: TGTGCCAGCAGCTTAGCAGCAGCGGGGGGGCGAGAGACCCAGTACTTC. This gives the protein CASSLAAAGGRETQYF.

The chain joins TRBV4-1 to TRBJ1-2; 9 bases are a match to TRBD1. The length of the CDR3 is 19 residues. Per the germline V gene, CDR1 is MGHRA and CDR2 is YSYEKL. With 2 bases clipped from V and 1 base from J, the junction kept 14 bases outside the gene matches. The CDR3 loop is CASSQLLRTGGGGNYGYTF. The CDR3 nucleotides are TGCGCCAGCAGCCAACTATTACGTACAGGGGGCGGCGGTAACTATGGCTACACCTTC.

The rearrangement joins TRBV15 to TRBJ2-3; the D gene is possibly TRBD1 (7 bases). V lost 2 bases and J lost 5, with 8 bases in between. Germline-derived CDR1 and CDR2 are LNHNV and YYDKDF (reference sequence). The CDR3 consists of 13 residues. In DNA form, the CDR3 reads TGTGCCACCAGCAGACAGGGGGGAGATACGCAGTATTTT. Its translation is CATSRQGGDTQYF.

The J gene is TRBJ1-1, the V gene TRBV3-1 (or the pseudogene TRBV3-2); 7 bases map to TRBD1. The CDR3 is made up of 14 amino acids. From germline, CDR1 is LGHDT and CDR2 YNNKEL (reference sequence). V was clipped by 3 bases and J by 4 bases; unmatched bases: 5. The DNA for the CDR3 is TGTGCCAGCAGCCATCGAGGGGGCATCACTGAAGCTTTCTTT. This gives the protein CASSHRGGITEAFF.

The chain is built from TRBV2 and TRBJ1-1; D not resolved. Trimming left V 7 bases short and J 1 base short, with 10 bases between. The CDR3 loop spans 13 amino acids. CDR1 is SNHLY, CDR2 FYNNEI, per germline. CDR3 in amino acids: CASKGGGNTEAFF. In DNA, the CDR3 is TGTGCCAGCAAAGGTGGCGGGAACACTGAAGCTTTCTTT.

V and J are TRBV4-1 and TRBJ2-5; tentatively, D is TRBD2 (7 bases). The CDR3 spans 17 residues. V was clipped by 3 bases and J by 1 base, with 18 bases between them. The germline gives CDR1 MGHRA, CDR2 YSYEKL. The CDR3 reads CASSQDPLGGVQETQYF. CDR3 coding DNA: TGCGCCAGCAGCCAGGACCCCTTAGGGGGGGTCCAAGAGACCCAGTACTTC.

This clone came up a few times. The chain employs TRBV2 and TRBJ1-1, with a possible D match to TRBD1 (6 bases). V lost 2 bases, J lost 10 bases, and 17 bases lay in between. Germline V lookup: CDR1 SNHLY, CDR2 FYNNEI. The CDR3 spans 14 residues. The CDR3 DNA is TGTGCCAGCAGTGAACCTGGCAGGGGCCTGAGAGCTTTCTTT. Translation: CASSEPGRGLRAFF.

The chain is built from TRBV2 and TRBJ2-5; TRBD2 aligns across 9 bases. Germline-derived CDR1 and CDR2 are SNHLY and FYNNEI. The V segment lost 8 bases and the J segment 6 bases; nucleotides outside the gene matches: 10. The CDR3 length is 14 residues. For the CDR3, the DNA is TGTGCCAGCGGCGATACTCTAGCGGGGCAGACCCAGTACTTC. The encoded protein is CASGDTLAGQTQYF.

The J gene is TRBJ1-2, the V gene TRBV2; possible D gene TRBD1, 6 bases. Trimming took off 6 bases at V and 7 bases at J, with 12 bases between the two ends. The CDR3 has 12 residues. CDR1 is SNHLY, CDR2 FYNNEI, per germline. The CDR3 reads CASRENRVGYTF. CDR3 coding DNA: TGTGCCAGCAGGGAAAACAGGGTTGGCTACACCTTC.

CDR3 DNA: TGTGCCTGGAGTAGCTTCCCCTTGGTAGCTGGGGCCAACGTCCTGACTTTC. Amino acids: CAWSSFPLVAGANVLTF. This chain joins TRBV30 and TRBJ2-6; D gene uncertain. The CDR3 extends over 17 amino acids. Trimming took off 2 bases at V and 2 bases at J, with 16 bases between the two ends. In germline, CDR1 is GTSNPN, CDR2 SVGIG (reference sequence).

The V call is TRBV6-5, the J call TRBJ2-7, with D uncertain. CDR3 length equals 12 residues. Trimming removed 9 bases at V and 1 base at J, with 10 bases between. CDR1 and CDR2 from the germline V gene are MNHEY and SVGAGI. The CDR3 bases are TGTGCCAGTACTTCATTATCCTACGAGCAGTACTTC. This encodes CASTSLSYEQYF.

The rearrangement joins TRBV27 to TRBJ2-7; TRBD1 agrees at 7 bases. CDR1 and CDR2 (germline): MNHEY, SMNVEV (reference sequence). This CDR3 region has 14 residues. The V and J ends lost 5 bases and 2 bases, in that order; junction bases with no gene match: 6. DNA for the CDR3: TGTGCCAGCAGTCCTGGGACAGATGCCTACGAGCAGTACTTC. The encoded protein is CASSPGTDAYEQYF.

The chain employs TRBV30 and TRBJ2-7, with D maybe TRBD1 (5 bases). This CDR3 spans 12 amino acids. With 2 bases removed from V and 3 bases from J, the gap between germline ends came to 8 bases. The germline CDR1 and CDR2 sequences are GTSNPN and SVGIG (reference sequence). CDR3 in DNA: TGTGCCTGGAGTAGACAGAACTACGAGCAGTACTTC. Translation gives CAWSRQNYEQYF.

V gene TRBV5-1 combines with J gene TRBJ1-5; 11 positions agree with TRBD1. Germline values: CDR1 SGHRS, CDR2 YFSETQ. Unmatched junction bases numbered 2, after V lost 4 bases and J lost 2 bases. This CDR3 has 15 amino acids. This CDR3 reads CASSLGQGGNQPQHF. The DNA of the CDR3 is TGCGCCAGCAGCCTGGGACAGGGGGGCAATCAGCCCCAGCATTTT.

This clone was recorded a few times. The chain is built from TRBV6-5 and TRBJ2-4; TRBD1 might be the D (7 bases). Trimming took off 7 bases at V and 8 bases at J, with 12 bases between the two ends. The CDR3 has 12 amino acids. From germline, CDR1 is MNHEY and CDR2 SVGAGI. In DNA form, the CDR3 reads TGTGCCAGCACTCTCAGGGGGGACATTCAGTACTTC. Translated: CASTLRGDIQYF.

The chain uses TRBV6-2 or TRBV6-3 and TRBJ2-7, with a weak D call TRBD1 (6 bases). CDR1 and CDR2 (germline): MNHEY, SVGEGT. Trimming left V 4 bases short and J 10 bases short, with 11 bases between. This CDR3 spans 11 amino acids. In nucleotides, the CDR3 is TGTGCCAGCAGTTTACTGGGACAACAGTACTTC. Its protein product is CASSLLGQQYF.